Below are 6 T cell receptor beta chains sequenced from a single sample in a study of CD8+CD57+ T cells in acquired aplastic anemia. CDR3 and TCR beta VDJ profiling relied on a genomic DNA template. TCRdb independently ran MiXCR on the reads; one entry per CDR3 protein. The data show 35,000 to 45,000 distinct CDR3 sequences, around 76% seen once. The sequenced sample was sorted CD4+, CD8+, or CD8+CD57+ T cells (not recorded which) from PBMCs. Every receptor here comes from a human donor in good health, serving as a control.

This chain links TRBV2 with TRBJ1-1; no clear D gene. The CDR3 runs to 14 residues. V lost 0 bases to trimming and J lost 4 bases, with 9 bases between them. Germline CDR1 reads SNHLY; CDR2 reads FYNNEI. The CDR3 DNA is TGTGCCAGCAGTGAAGCTGGGGATAGCACTGAAGCTTTCTTT. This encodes CASSEAGDSTEAFF.

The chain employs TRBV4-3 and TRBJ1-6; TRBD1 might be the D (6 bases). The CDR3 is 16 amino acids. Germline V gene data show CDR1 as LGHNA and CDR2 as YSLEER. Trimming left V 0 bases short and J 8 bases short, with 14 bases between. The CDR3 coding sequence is TGCGCCAGCAGCCAAGATAAAGGGGGGTGGTATTCACCCCTCCACTTT. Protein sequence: CASSQDKGGWYSPLHF.

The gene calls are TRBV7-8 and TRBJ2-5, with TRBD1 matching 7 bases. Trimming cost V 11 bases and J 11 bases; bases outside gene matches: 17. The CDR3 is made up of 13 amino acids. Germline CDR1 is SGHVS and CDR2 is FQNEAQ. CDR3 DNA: TGTGCCGTAGGGCAAACAGGGGCCAATGAGCAGTACTTC. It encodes CAVGQTGANEQYF.

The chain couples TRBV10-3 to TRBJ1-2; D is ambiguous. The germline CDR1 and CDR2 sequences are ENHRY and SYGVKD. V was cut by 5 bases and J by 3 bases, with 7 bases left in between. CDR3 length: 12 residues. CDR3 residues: CAISQVDYGYTF. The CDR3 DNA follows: TGTGCCATCAGTCAGGTCGACTATGGCTACACCTTC.

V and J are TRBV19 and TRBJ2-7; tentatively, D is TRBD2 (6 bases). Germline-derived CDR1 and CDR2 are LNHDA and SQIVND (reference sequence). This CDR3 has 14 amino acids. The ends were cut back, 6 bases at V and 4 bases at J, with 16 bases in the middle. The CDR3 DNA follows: TGTGCCAGTAGCCCTCTGGGAGGTGGTTACGAGCAGTACTTC. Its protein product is CASSPLGGGYEQYF.

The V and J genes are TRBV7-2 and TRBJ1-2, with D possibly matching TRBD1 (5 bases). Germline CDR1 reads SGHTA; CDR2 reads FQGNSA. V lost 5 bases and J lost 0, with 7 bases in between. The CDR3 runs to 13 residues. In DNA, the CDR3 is TGTGCCAGCAGCGGGGGTCCTAACTATGGCTACACCTTC. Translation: CASSGGPNYGYTF.